This entry features one T cell receptor (beta chain) sequence. Both 60 Vbeta primers and 13 Jbeta primers went into the PCR. The method was immunoSEQ multiplex PCR; TCRdb's version includes in-frame clones alone and lacks a portion of them. Here the sample spans around 110,000 clones, roughly 80% being singletons. This specimen comes from a study of cytomegalovirus exposure and HLA in healthy donors. Germline V gene sequence: CDR1 MNHNY, CDR2 SVGAGI (reference sequence). The junction had 10 bases not matched to a gene; V was cut back by 6 bases and J by 1 base. The CDR3 loop spans 16 amino acids. The source material was PBMCs. The V and J genes are TRBV6-6 and TRBJ2-3, with 7 bases that match TRBD1. The clonotype originates from a man between 60 and 75 years old in good health and CMV-seronegative. CDR3 in amino acids: CASSKTGEWGTDTQYF. The CDR3 DNA sequence: TGTGCCAGCAGCAAAACAGGGGAATGGGGCACAGATACGCAGTATTTT.